This T cell receptor beta chain came from a study of T cells in Graves' hyperthyroidism and ophthalmopathy. The sample holds many counts of this clonotype. Amplified regions were TCR beta CDR3 sequences from RNA transcripts. First-round RT-PCR with HTBI primers amplified the TCR CDR3 region. TCRdb fed the multiplex PCR reads into MiXCR, producing one record per CDR3 protein. The sample includes some 400,000 distinct CDR3 sequences, about 13% of them seen just once. CDR1 and CDR2 (germline): SGDLS, YYNGEE. CDR3 length: 13 residues. V gave up 2 bases and J gave up 6 bases, with 9 bases separating them. The sequenced sample was blood. The TCR was taken from a man aged 25-45 years with Graves' hyperthyroidism that later progressed to Graves' ophthalmopathy. This rearrangement joins TRBV9 to TRBJ2-1, with D possibly called TRBD1 or TRBD2 (5 bases each). The CDR3 DNA reads as TGTGCCAGCAGCGTGGGGACCCTCAATGAGCAGTTCTTC. Amino acid sequence: CASSVGTLNEQFF.